The TCR beta chain under discussion was sequenced for a study of cytomegalovirus exposure and HLA in healthy donors (dated by TCRdb to 2017 to 2019). Study-level background: An earlier analysis of a few hundred of the donors reported about 260 Gb of sequence data and 117 million unique TCR beta sequences obtained from approximately 180 million T cells. In the later analysis, no new phenotypic data were used to find candidate immune exposures; instead, reliance was placed on TCR beta sequences and their occurrence across donors. In an earlier analysis of 500 to 650 of the donors, high-throughput TCR beta sequencing was used to judge whether each TCR beta V gene segment behaved as functional or pseudogenic. Typing coverage differed by locus: A, B, C, DRB1 and DQB1 were typed in roughly 620-630 donors, DQA1 in about 500, DPA1 in over 600, and DPB1 in roughly 450. Alongside the repertoire data, information on donor age, sex, ethnicity and CMV serostatus was compiled. Class I and class II HLA loci were covered by the typing at four-digit resolution. The study profiled the T cell repertoires of about 640 subjects by immunosequencing and related them to cytomegalovirus serostatus. Roughly 5 DR-DQ haplotypes were handled as single units for association and clustering, since linkage in the cohort was strong. The genetic ancestry cluster associated with self-reported Caucasian donors included 81% of the approximately 400 genotyped donors. To study patterns of TCR occurrence, a later analysis re-analyzed previously published TCR beta repertoires from 600 to 750 donors and added high-resolution HLA genotyping. In a later genetic analysis, genome-wide SNP genotypes for about 55% of the roughly 670 donors were used, and that subset was treated as a discovery cohort. To predict cytomegalovirus infection status, the study brought together high-throughput TCR immunosequencing, statistical association of individual TCRs with disease status, and machine learning. On average, roughly 200,000 unique TCR beta nucleotide sequences were sequenced per donor among 350 to 400 genotyped donors of the cohort, with around 19% of those sequences being non-productive. The study aimed to test whether signatures of past pathogen exposure could be identified by cataloging public T cell receptors. In addition to the first cohort of 666 subjects, a separate validation cohort of 120 different subjects was used. Every repertoire in the discovery cohort had been generated on one and the same sequencing platform. About 280 gigabases of sequencing data and around 80 million unique TCR sequences made up an early release that covered several hundred HLA-typed donors. What the authors observed across the whole study: The 87-base-pair reads could not distinguish some IMGT-functional V segments, including TRBV6-2 and TRBV6-3, so those segments were excluded. A later genetic analysis associated a missense DCLRE1C variant with V-gene and J-gene trimming of TCR beta chains, and an independent cohort replicated the association. In the study, approximately 160 TCR beta chains were listed as associated with cytomegalovirus. A further reported finding was that TCR beta sequences accurately predicted the HLA-A and HLA-B alleles for most subjects in the first cohort. According to a later analysis, parvovirus B19, influenza, CMV and Epstein-Barr virus appeared linked to several top co-occurrence clusters. In both the original and validation cohorts, the classifier was reported to diagnose cytomegalovirus status with high specificity and sensitivity. In an earlier analysis of approximately 590 of the donors, most TCR beta V segments were observed in productive rearrangements about 90% or about 30% of the time, broadly matching IMGT annotations. A few of the identified cytomegalovirus-associated TCR beta chains were confirmed in vitro to be specific for cytomegalovirus antigens. This cohort had only TCR beta chains sequenced, and the lack of alpha or paired-chain data limited which features could be detected. When HLA alleles, especially DR and DQ, strongly co-occurred, TCR associations were difficult to assign to individual alleles. Because HLA typing was missing for some donors at each locus, association tests included only the typed subset. A later analysis found that TCR association rates varied across HLA loci, with DRB1 alleles showing the most associated TCRs and HLA-C alleles the fewest. The presence/absence analyses assumed that sequencing depth was roughly uniform across donors, and that assumption may not be true. Most CMV-associated TCR beta chains appeared to be HLA-restricted in a later analysis, and the HLA associations seemed to be driven largely by CMV exposure. In a later analysis, HLA-associated TCR beta chains showed more clonal expansion and lower generation probabilities than non-associated chains that were equally common. Most TCR sequences were seen in very few donors, while some public TCRs were found in many individuals. CMV serostatus was the only immune exposure information available for the cohort. The authors suggested that the approach could potentially be generalized to other disease states and immunological phenotypes. A later analysis associated about 17,000 TCR beta sequences with specific HLA alleles at a false discovery rate of 0.05. The sequencing pipeline was judged likely to have produced a cluster of highly shared sequence variants as a technical artifact. Compared with the approximately 700-donor mean, donors in an Asian-associated ancestry cluster had fewer N-insertions in productive TCRs, according to a later genetic analysis. Linkage disequilibrium might explain the correlated functional status among segregating V segments, but an unknown experimental factor could not be excluded. Seventeen rarely observed V segments, including chromosome 9 orphons, were excluded from the earlier analysis of some 590 of the donors because counts were too low.

This clone was seen once. Its target antigen remains unknown. Per-nucleotide qualities are absent, and no much larger clonotype sits a single base away. Preparation of the library involved the immunoSEQ multiplex PCR assay. For the multiplex PCR, a mixture combining 60 forward primers for TCR Vbeta segments and 13 reverse primers for TCR Jbeta segments was used. The CDR3 region of rearranged TCR beta genes was amplified from genomic DNA with a multiplex PCR assay. The Illumina HiSeq System was used to sequence the amplified TCR beta libraries as 87-base-pair reads. Turning to the authors' computational methods: A later analysis tallied tens of millions of unique TCR beta chains across the 610 or so repertoires, and some 12 million of those chains were shared by two or more donors. Raw reads were error-corrected and collapsed into unique sequences with a nearest-neighbor algorithm that merged closely related sequences to remove PCR and sequencing errors. V, D and J gene segments were assigned by aligning CDR3 sequences to IMGT reference sequences. For a sequence to be retained, a match of at least six nucleotides to both a V gene segment and a J gene segment was required. Rearrangements were classified as productive when the CDR3 lacked stop codons and remained in frame with V and J, and all other rearrangements were classified as non-productive. Following IMGT convention, CDR3 was defined as the stretch from the second conserved V-encoded cysteine to the conserved J-encoded phenylalanine. The earlier analysis of 550 to 650 of the donors excluded any sequence lacking an unambiguous match to a single V gene segment. In an earlier analysis of roughly 600 of the donors, a V segment was called functional when productive rearrangements were above 56.7%, and segregating when the standard deviation between donors exceeded 5%. To diagnose cytomegalovirus status from the catalog of TCR beta chain sequences, a statistical classification framework was built. In a later analysis, V and J genes were assigned by comparing TCR nucleotide sequences against IMGT/GENE-DB human TR gene sequences. In a later analysis, CDR3 sequences and most-parsimonious VDJ recombination scenarios were assigned using the TCRdist pipeline. In a later analysis, every TCR beta chain was defined by the combination of its CDR3 amino acid sequence and its V-gene family, and reads without a unique V-gene family were dropped. A later analysis removed 550 to 700 highly shared, low-generation-probability nucleotide sequences to deal with suspected cross-contamination and a sequencing artifact. In a later analysis, a clonal expansion index for each public chain was calculated from normalized within-repertoire ranks of inferred template counts. A later analysis computed generation probabilities with a VDJ recombination model fitted to out-of-frame rearrangements, and checked the results against IGoR. Hypergeometric tests were used in a later analysis to score TCR-TCR, TCR-HLA and TCR-CMV co-occurrence, with a repertoire-size bias correction applied to the TCR pairs. In a later analysis, false discovery rates were estimated by permuting HLA or CMV assignments 20 times. In a later analysis, co-occurring TCRs were grouped using DBSCAN, with TCRdist sequence similarity added in when clustering inside HLA-allele-positive subsets. For co-occurrence clustering, repertoires with fewer than 30,000 or more than 120,000 public chains were excluded, along with roughly 5 repertoires with anomalous nucleotide sharing. TCRdb re-hosts the immuneACCESS table, in-frame sequences only. Its copies lack some clones; in the studies checked, an unresolved V gene accounts for under half of them, and the cause for the rest is not known. V and J calls and clone size are copied from that table; D and trimming were computed from the DNA. In this sample the table shows approximately 130,000 clones, under 85% of which occur a single time. About 3% of the sample goes to the ten largest clones.

The junction shows trimming of 2 bases on V and 6 bases on J, plus 11 bases between the germline ends. The germline V gene yields MNHEY for CDR1 and SVGAGI for CDR2. Spanning cysteine to phenylalanine, the CDR3 consists of 14 amino acids. Left in the record is the CDR3 DNA by itself, 42 bases read in frame from the first base. The cohort was made up of several hundred healthy bone marrow donors. At the time of sampling, every cohort member was nominally healthy, though immune exposures that went unrecorded were likely present. The donor was CMV seronegative and was included in the group of approximately 350 seronegative cohort members. Every donor gave a peripheral blood sample, and the peripheral blood mononuclear cells from that sample were used for TCR beta sequencing. The Qiagen DNeasy Blood Extraction Kit was used to extract genomic DNA from the blood cell samples.

The sequence links TRBV6-5 to TRBJ1-5; the D gene is unclear. The sequencing input was PBMCs. The TCR originated in a man aged 30-40 years in good health and CMV-seronegative. Read as DNA, the sequence is TGTGCCAGCAGTTACGACTTCCTAGGTCAGCCCCAGCATTTT. It translates to CASSYDFLGQPQHF.